The 7 T cell receptor beta chains below all came from one sample that was sequenced in a study of cytomegalovirus exposure and HLA in healthy donors. Primers: 60 Vbeta forward and 13 Jbeta reverse. Generated by immunoSEQ multiplex PCR, the TCRdb table keeps only in-frame clones and is missing some. The repertoire holds 120,000 to 150,000 clones, with approximately 78% as singletons. The sequenced material came from PBMCs. These receptor sequences come from a woman aged 40-49 years in good health and CMV-seropositive.

The V call is TRBV27, the J call TRBJ2-7; tentatively, D is TRBD2 (5 bases). Germline V lookup: CDR1 MNHEY, CDR2 SMNVEV (reference sequence). The CDR3 covers 14 residues. V was clipped by 4 bases and J by 7 bases, with 17 bases between them. CDR3: CASSSIPSAVEQYF. CDR3 coding DNA: TGTGCCAGCAGTTCAATTCCTTCAGCGGTGGAGCAGTACTTC.

The rearrangement links TRBV18 to TRBJ2-7; D may be TRBD1 (5 bases). CDR1 is KGHSH and CDR2 is LQKENI in the germline V gene. The V and J ends lost 5 bases and 0 bases respectively, with 11 bases between them. CDR3 length: 14 residues. CDR3 coding DNA: TGTGCCAGCTCAGTCCTGGACAACTCCTACGAGCAGTACTTC. It specifies CASSVLDNSYEQYF.

The chain carries TRBV6-5 and TRBJ2-7; 10 positions agree with TRBD1. The trim removed 3 bases at V and 6 bases at J, leaving 5 bases unmatched. CDR3 length: 14 residues. Germline CDR1 MNHEY, CDR2 SVGAGI. CDR3 DNA: TGTGCCAGCAGTTATATGGGACAGGGGAGCGAGCAGTACTTC. This gives the protein CASSYMGQGSEQYF.

The chain carries TRBV10-2 and TRBJ2-7; a possible D gene is TRBD1 (5 bases). Germline V gives CDR1 WSHSY, CDR2 SAAADI. There are 13 residues in the CDR3. V gave up 2 bases and J gave up 5 bases, with 10 bases separating them. For the CDR3, the DNA is TGCGCCAGCAGTGAGGCCCAGGGTAACGAGCAGTACTTC. Translated: CASSEAQGNEQYF.

This clone was detected a few times. J is TRBJ2-7 and V is TRBV7-8; D remains unclear. The length of the CDR3 is 14 residues. Trimming stripped 2 bases from V and 4 bases from J, with 12 bases between. Looked up from germline, CDR1 is SGHVS and CDR2 is FQNEAQ. The CDR3 loop reads CASSLIGYSYEQYF. The CDR3 DNA follows: TGTGCCAGCAGCTTAATCGGGTACTCATACGAGCAGTACTTC.

The chain joins TRBV5-1 to TRBJ1-3, with D perhaps matching TRBD1 (5 bases). Germline CDR1 reads SGHRS; CDR2 reads YFSETQ. The V gene lost 4 bases and the J gene lost 4 bases, with 15 bases spanning the gap. The CDR3 loop spans 15 amino acids. The CDR3 region is CASSPDRIAGNTIYF. CDR3 bases: TGCGCCAGCAGCCCCGACAGAATCGCGGGAAACACCATATATTTT.

This chain joins TRBV28 and TRBJ2-1; no reliable D call. CDR1 is MDHEN, CDR2 SYDVKM, per germline. Trimming stripped 8 bases from V and 8 bases from J, with 10 bases between. The CDR3 spans 11 residues. CDR3 in amino acids: CASLRGDEQFF. The CDR3 DNA reads as TGTGCCAGCCTACGAGGAGATGAGCAGTTCTTC.